These T cell receptor beta chains were read from a single sample in a study of cytomegalovirus exposure and HLA in healthy donors. Some clones are missing from TCRdb's copy, which holds only in-frame ones; the method was immunoSEQ multiplex PCR. The profile covers around 210,000 clones, with more than 75% appearing a single time and 2.7% taken by the ten largest. Sequenced input: PBMCs. All receptors derive from a woman aged 40 to 50 in good health and CMV-seronegative. The CDR3 runs from the conserved cysteine through the conserved F or W. The D gene is left open where the match is weak. Clone sizes are given selectively: once, few, many, or a class where the clone is expanded.

cdr3_length: 16; v_call: TRBV18; d_call: -; clone_size: -; j_call: TRBJ1-1; cdr3_nt: TGTGCCAGCTCATCAACAACACGGACACTAAACACTGAAGCTTTCTTT; cdr3_aa: CASSSTTRTLNTEAFF
cdr3_length: 15; v_call: TRBV27; d_call: TRBD1; clone_size: -; j_call: TRBJ1-1; cdr3_nt: TGTGCCAGCAGTTCGACAGGGGTCACGAACACTGAAGCTTTCTTT; cdr3_aa: CASSSTGVTNTEAFF
cdr3_length: 11; v_call: TRBV6-7; d_call: TRBD1; clone_size: -; j_call: TRBJ2-5; cdr3_nt: TGTGCCAGCACCTCAGGGGGGACCCAGTACTTC; cdr3_aa: CASTSGGTQYF
cdr3_length: 15; v_call: TRBV7-9; d_call: TRBD1; clone_size: once; j_call: TRBJ1-2; cdr3_nt: TGTGCCAGCAGCCCAGTCCTCCCGGGACAGTACGGCTACACCTTC; cdr3_aa: CASSPVLPGQYGYTF
cdr3_length: 16; v_call: TRBV2; d_call: TRBD1; clone_size: -; j_call: TRBJ1-2; cdr3_nt: TGTGCCAGCAGCCGCACAGGGGGCTCTTCTAACTATGGCTACACCTTC; cdr3_aa: CASSRTGGSSNYGYTF
cdr3_length: 14; v_call: TRBV10-3; d_call: TRBD1; clone_size: -; j_call: TRBJ1-2; cdr3_nt: TGTGCCATCAGCCCGGGACAGGGGAACTATGGCTACACCTTC; cdr3_aa: CAISPGQGNYGYTF
cdr3_length: 14; v_call: TRBV10-2; d_call: TRBD1; clone_size: -; j_call: TRBJ2-2; cdr3_nt: TGCGCCAGGGGGGCGCAGGGGGCTACCGGGGAGCTGTTTTTT; cdr3_aa: CARGAQGATGELFF
cdr3_length: 14; v_call: TRBV28; d_call: TRBD1; clone_size: -; j_call: TRBJ1-4; cdr3_nt: TGTGCCAGCAGTAACCGGGACAGTCTTCAAAAACTGTTTTTT; cdr3_aa: CASSNRDSLQKLFF
cdr3_length: 15; v_call: TRBV5-4; d_call: TRBD1; clone_size: -; j_call: TRBJ1-2; cdr3_nt: TGTGCCAGCAGCGGAGCCGGGACAGGGATATATGGCTACACCTTC; cdr3_aa: CASSGAGTGIYGYTF
cdr3_length: 15; v_call: TRBV19; d_call: -; clone_size: -; j_call: TRBJ1-3; cdr3_nt: TGTGCCAGTAGTATAGATGGAGGCTCTGGAAACACCATATATTTT; cdr3_aa: CASSIDGGSGNTIYF
cdr3_length: 14; v_call: TRBV4-1; d_call: -; clone_size: few; j_call: TRBJ2-3; cdr3_nt: TGCGCCAGCAGCCAGCTAGCAGGCACAGATACGCAGTATTTT; cdr3_aa: CASSQLAGTDTQYF
cdr3_length: 15; v_call: TRBV7-3; d_call: TRBD2; clone_size: -; j_call: TRBJ2-5; cdr3_nt: TGTGCCAGCAGTCCCGGACTAGCGGGACGAGAGACCCAGTACTTC; cdr3_aa: CASSPGLAGRETQYF
cdr3_length: 15; v_call: TRBV7-2; d_call: -; clone_size: -; j_call: TRBJ2-1; cdr3_nt: TGTGCCAGCAGCTGGGACACAACATCCTACAATGAGCAGTTCTTC; cdr3_aa: CASSWDTTSYNEQFF
cdr3_length: 21; v_call: TRBV2; d_call: TRBD2; clone_size: -; j_call: TRBJ2-1; cdr3_nt: TGTGCCAGCAGTGAAGACTGGCGGCTAGCGGGAGGCCCGTGGGGGGACAATGAGCAGTTCTTC; cdr3_aa: CASSEDWRLAGGPWGDNEQFF
cdr3_length: 12; v_call: TRBV6-5; d_call: TRBD1; clone_size: -; j_call: TRBJ1-2; cdr3_nt: TGTGCCAGCAGTAACAGGGGGCGAGAAAACACCTTC; cdr3_aa: CASSNRGRENTF
cdr3_length: 16; v_call: TRBV28; d_call: TRBD1; clone_size: -; j_call: TRBJ2-2; cdr3_nt: TGTGCCAGCAGTTTACCGGGACAGGGCTCTACCGGGGAGCTGTTTTTT; cdr3_aa: CASSLPGQGSTGELFF
cdr3_length: 14; v_call: TRBV15; d_call: -; clone_size: -; j_call: TRBJ1-3; cdr3_nt: TGTGCCACCAGCAGAGATTTTTCGGGAAACACCATATATTTT; cdr3_aa: CATSRDFSGNTIYF
cdr3_length: 18; v_call: TRBV12-2; d_call: -; clone_size: -; j_call: TRBJ1-1; cdr3_nt: TGTGCAAGTCGCTCGTGCACTCAATCAGGACAGGGGAACACTGAAGCTTTCTTT; cdr3_aa: CASRSCTQSGQGNTEAFF
cdr3_length: 15; v_call: TRBV5-1; d_call: -; clone_size: -; j_call: TRBJ2-1; cdr3_nt: TGCGCCAGCAGCTTGACCTCAGGGATGGGCAATGAGCAGTTCTTC; cdr3_aa: CASSLTSGMGNEQFF
cdr3_length: 14; v_call: TRBV2; d_call: -; clone_size: -; j_call: TRBJ1-1; cdr3_nt: TGTGCCAGCAGTTGGGACACCGTGAACACTGAAGCTTTCTTT; cdr3_aa: CASSWDTVNTEAFF
cdr3_length: 13; v_call: TRBV7-6; d_call: TRBD2; clone_size: -; j_call: TRBJ2-7; cdr3_nt: TGTGCCAGCAGCGGACTAGCGGGTAACGAGCAGTACTTC; cdr3_aa: CASSGLAGNEQYF
cdr3_length: 15; v_call: TRBV6-1; d_call: -; clone_size: -; j_call: TRBJ2-3; cdr3_nt: TGTGCCACCGTTAAGGCCGCGGGGTACACAGATACGCAGTATTTT; cdr3_aa: CATVKAAGYTDTQYF
cdr3_length: 16; v_call: TRBV6-1; d_call: -; clone_size: few; j_call: TRBJ1-6; cdr3_nt: TGTGCCAGCAGTGAAGCCCCGGGACTGGAAAATTCACCCCTCCACTTT; cdr3_aa: CASSEAPGLENSPLHF
cdr3_length: 15; v_call: TRBV27; d_call: TRBD1; clone_size: -; j_call: TRBJ1-1; cdr3_nt: TGTGCCAGCAGTTTATCAGGGGGCTGGGACACTGAAGCTTTCTTT; cdr3_aa: CASSLSGGWDTEAFF
cdr3_length: 16; v_call: TRBV7-3; d_call: TRBD1; clone_size: -; j_call: TRBJ2-1; cdr3_nt: TGTGCCAGCAGCCCACAGGGACAGGGTGCCTACAATGAGCAGTTCTTC; cdr3_aa: CASSPQGQGAYNEQFF
cdr3_length: 17; v_call: TRBV29-1; d_call: TRBD2; clone_size: -; j_call: TRBJ2-2; cdr3_nt: TGCAGCGTTGAAGATTCTAGCGGGAGCCTATTCGCCGGGGAGCTGTTTTTT; cdr3_aa: CSVEDSSGSLFAGELFF
cdr3_length: 15; v_call: TRBV28; d_call: -; clone_size: once; j_call: TRBJ2-3; cdr3_nt: TGTGCCAGCAGTTTATCTAGCACTAGCACAGATACGCAGTATTTT; cdr3_aa: CASSLSSTSTDTQYF
cdr3_length: 15; v_call: TRBV9; d_call: -; clone_size: -; j_call: TRBJ1-2; cdr3_nt: TGTGCCAGCAGCGTAGATCCAGGGGCCAACTATGGCTACACCTTC; cdr3_aa: CASSVDPGANYGYTF
cdr3_length: 12; v_call: TRBV27; d_call: TRBD2; clone_size: -; j_call: TRBJ2-3; cdr3_nt: TGTGCCAGCAGTCCCAGCGGGGCCCGTGAGTATTTT; cdr3_aa: CASSPSGAREYF
cdr3_length: 15; v_call: TRBV27; d_call: -; clone_size: -; j_call: TRBJ1-2; cdr3_nt: TGTGCCAGCAGTGCGGCCGGGGGGCTTATCTATGGCTACACCTTC; cdr3_aa: CASSAAGGLIYGYTF
cdr3_length: 16; v_call: TRBV7-9; d_call: TRBD2; clone_size: -; j_call: TRBJ2-2; cdr3_nt: TGTGCCAGTGAGAGCGGGAATGTTCAAAACACCGGGGAGCTGTTTTTT; cdr3_aa: CASESGNVQNTGELFF
cdr3_length: 17; v_call: TRBV9; d_call: TRBD2; clone_size: -; j_call: TRBJ2-2; cdr3_nt: TGTGCCAGCAGCGTATCTCCGGGACTAACGAACACCGGGGAGCTGTTTTTT; cdr3_aa: CASSVSPGLTNTGELFF
cdr3_length: 15; v_call: TRBV15; d_call: TRBD1; clone_size: -; j_call: TRBJ1-2; cdr3_nt: TGTGCCACCAGCAGGCGCGGACAGGTGATCTATGGCTACACCTTC; cdr3_aa: CATSRRGQVIYGYTF
cdr3_length: 14; v_call: TRBV10-3; d_call: -; clone_size: -; j_call: TRBJ2-7; cdr3_nt: TGTGCCATCAGTGAGCGACAGTCCTCCTACGAGCAGTACTTC; cdr3_aa: CAISERQSSYEQYF
cdr3_length: 12; v_call: TRBV2; d_call: -; clone_size: -; j_call: TRBJ2-7; cdr3_nt: TGTGCCAGCAGTCCAAGCGGGTACGAGCAGTACTTC; cdr3_aa: CASSPSGYEQYF
cdr3_length: 14; v_call: TRBV6-5; d_call: TRBD1; clone_size: -; j_call: TRBJ1-2; cdr3_nt: TGTGCCAGCAGGCCCGGACAGGGCGATAAAGGCTACACCTTC; cdr3_aa: CASRPGQGDKGYTF
cdr3_length: 15; v_call: TRBV5-1; d_call: -; clone_size: -; j_call: TRBJ2-1; cdr3_nt: TGCGCCAGCAGCTTGGTTGCGGGGTCCTACAATGAGCAGTTCTTC; cdr3_aa: CASSLVAGSYNEQFF
cdr3_length: 15; v_call: TRBV6-5; d_call: -; clone_size: -; j_call: TRBJ1-6; cdr3_nt: TGTGCCAGCAGTTACTGGCAGGGCGATAATTCACCCCTCCACTTT; cdr3_aa: CASSYWQGDNSPLHF
cdr3_length: 16; v_call: TRBV11-2; d_call: TRBD2; clone_size: few; j_call: TRBJ2-1; cdr3_nt: TGTGCCAGCAGCCCATCGACTAGCGGGAGGTTCTATGAGCAGTTCTTC; cdr3_aa: CASSPSTSGRFYEQFF
cdr3_length: 13; v_call: TRBV19; d_call: TRBD1; clone_size: once; j_call: TRBJ1-1; cdr3_nt: TGTGCCAGTAGTATAACCGGGACAGGCGAAGCTTTCTTT; cdr3_aa: CASSITGTGEAFF
cdr3_length: 15; v_call: TRBV19; d_call: TRBD1; clone_size: -; j_call: TRBJ1-2; cdr3_nt: TGTGCCAGTAGTCCTACAGGGGGTTCTAACTATGGCTACACCTTC; cdr3_aa: CASSPTGGSNYGYTF
cdr3_length: 16; v_call: TRBV27; d_call: -; clone_size: -; j_call: TRBJ2-3; cdr3_nt: TGTGCCAGCAGTCCCCACAGGGAGAGAGCTACAGATACGCAGTATTTT; cdr3_aa: CASSPHRERATDTQYF
cdr3_length: 14; v_call: TRBV25-1; d_call: -; clone_size: -; j_call: TRBJ2-7; cdr3_nt: TGTGCCAGCAGTGATCAGCGGAGACCTACGGGGCAGTACTTC; cdr3_aa: CASSDQRRPTGQYF
cdr3_length: 11; v_call: TRBV30; d_call: TRBD1; clone_size: few; j_call: TRBJ1-2; cdr3_nt: TGTGCCTGGAGCTGGGACAGGGACCACACCTTC; cdr3_aa: CAWSWDRDHTF
cdr3_length: 12; v_call: TRBV6-5; d_call: -; clone_size: few; j_call: TRBJ1-1; cdr3_nt: TGTGCCAGCAGTTACGAACAGGGTGAAGCTTTCTTT; cdr3_aa: CASSYEQGEAFF
cdr3_length: 14; v_call: TRBV5-4; d_call: -; clone_size: -; j_call: TRBJ2-3; cdr3_nt: TGTGCCAGCTCGCTGCAGGGCAGAACAGATACGCAGTATTTT; cdr3_aa: CASSLQGRTDTQYF
cdr3_length: 18; v_call: TRBV9; d_call: TRBD2; clone_size: -; j_call: TRBJ2-1; cdr3_nt: TGTGCCAGCAGCGTAGCGCCCTATGAACTAGCGGGAGCTTCCGAGCAGTTCTTC; cdr3_aa: CASSVAPYELAGASEQFF
cdr3_length: 19; v_call: TRBV7-2; d_call: TRBD2; clone_size: -; j_call: TRBJ2-1; cdr3_nt: TGTGCCAGCAGCTTAGCGGGGGCCACTAGCGGAGGCTCCTACAATGAGCAGTTCTTC; cdr3_aa: CASSLAGATSGGSYNEQFF
cdr3_length: 11; v_call: TRBV5-1; d_call: -; clone_size: once; j_call: TRBJ2-5; cdr3_nt: TGCGCCAGCAGCTTGACACAGACCCAGTACTTC; cdr3_aa: CASSLTQTQYF
cdr3_length: 15; v_call: TRBV18; d_call: -; clone_size: -; j_call: TRBJ2-7; cdr3_nt: TGTGCCAGCTCACCGGCCTCACAAAGTACCTACGAGCAGTACTTC; cdr3_aa: CASSPASQSTYEQYF
cdr3_length: 15; v_call: TRBV2; d_call: -; clone_size: -; j_call: TRBJ2-2; cdr3_nt: TGTGCCAGCAGTGAACGTTGGTACCCGAGCGGGGAGCTGTTTTTT; cdr3_aa: CASSERWYPSGELFF
cdr3_length: 15; v_call: TRBV2; d_call: -; clone_size: -; j_call: TRBJ1-2; cdr3_nt: TGTGCCAGCAGTGTATCTGAGGGAATTCCCTCTGGCTACACCTTC; cdr3_aa: CASSVSEGIPSGYTF
cdr3_length: 14; v_call: TRBV7-3; d_call: TRBD2; clone_size: -; j_call: TRBJ2-5; cdr3_nt: TGTGCCAGCAGCTTTAGCAGCGGGAGGGCCACCCAGTACTTC; cdr3_aa: CASSFSSGRATQYF
cdr3_length: 17; v_call: TRBV5-8; d_call: -; clone_size: -; j_call: TRBJ2-2; cdr3_nt: TGTGCCAGCAGCCTCTACACCCGGGGAGCGAACACCGGGGAGCTGTTTTTT; cdr3_aa: CASSLYTRGANTGELFF